This TCR beta chain was recorded in a study of beta chain features in type 1 diabetes. At the level of the study: Age and gender were similar between patients and healthy donors, as were cell yields.

CDR1 is GTSNPN and CDR2 is SVGIG in the germline V gene (reference sequence). The V and J ends lost 2 bases and 7 bases respectively, with 8 bases between them. CDR3 length: 12 amino acids. As every portion of the isolated RNA was reverse transcribed, the sequencing read expressed TCRB transcripts. Libraries were prepared by immunoSEQ multiplex PCR; TCRdb keeps only in-frame clonotypes and omits some of them. The sample consists of some 150,000 clones, less than 15% of them appearing once. The study, taken as a whole, reports: Naive, central memory and regulatory TCRB repertoires appeared more similar among patients than healthy donors. TCRB CDR3s from Type 1 diabetes patients were moderately but significantly shorter in all four CD4+ subsets.

Averaging roughly 100 mL, one heparinised blood draw was given by each donor. Sorted populations all had greater than 98% purity. Note on this clone: Its specificity is unknown.

This clonotype was obtained from a man younger than 35 with type 1 diabetes. The sample was central memory CD4+ T cells from blood. The gene calls are TRBV30 and TRBJ1-4; no clear D. CDR3 nucleotide sequence: TGTGCCTGGAGTCGCCAGAGTGAAAAACTGTTTTTT. Translating gives CAWSRQSEKLFF.